This T cell receptor (beta chain) was identified during a study of blood T cells in healthy people across ages. Broader study findings: Total diversity from one million sequenced T cells was likely underestimated. There were more naive CD4+ cells and higher diversity in long-lived donors than in aged donors.

It was with a sample-barcoded 5' primer and a J-beta primer mix that a second PCR of about 6 to 12 cycles was run. In TCRdb, the 5' RACE reads were re-called with MiXCR into one record per CDR3 protein. Of around 870,000 distinct CDR3 sequences in the sample, more than 25% were seen once. Donors were healthy Caucasian individuals from Russia aged roughly 6 to 90. Drawing of peripheral blood yielded approximately 10 milliliters from each donor. This clonotype has a count of ten or more. Antigen unknown. V dropped 2 bases and J dropped 2 bases, with 11 bases sitting between them. CDR1 and CDR2 (germline): DFQATT, SNEGSKA (reference sequence). The CDR3 has 14 amino acids.

Sequencing input: blood. V is TRBV20-1 and J is TRBJ2-3; D gene unclear. This TCR was recovered from a woman of 80 years or more in good health. The CDR3 sequence is CSARKTTNTDTQYF. CDR3 sequence (DNA): TGCAGTGCTAGAAAGACCACTAACACAGATACGCAGTATTTT.